A single sample gave rise to the 10 T cell receptor beta chains below, sequenced in a study of a mutant IDH1 vaccine in newly diagnosed glioma. Time point described: week 47, end of study. Every single dose of the vaccine, 300 ug of mutant IDH1 20-mer peptide, came with topical imiquimod. Their specific antigens are unknown. Profiled with immunoSEQ multiplex PCR; TCRdb holds only in-frame clones, not every one. The data contain 56,000 or so clones, 75% of them singletons. The specimen comprised PBMCs, sampled from a glioma patient whose treatment included an IDH1 peptide vaccine. The receptors were sampled from a man aged 50-60 years with glioma.

The chain has TRBV27 and TRBJ1-2; 8 bases match TRBD1. V lost 3 bases to trimming and J lost 10 bases; unmatched junction nucleotides: 7. Germline-derived CDR1 and CDR2 are MNHEY and SMNVEV (reference sequence). The CDR3 extends over 13 amino acids. The CDR3 sequence is CASSLTGELDYTF. CDR3 in DNA: TGTGCCAGCAGTTTGACAGGGGAATTGGACTACACCTTC.

J is TRBJ1-3 and V is TRBV6-9, with TRBD1 identical over 7 bases. Germline trimming cut 6 bases from V and 1 base from J; bases unmatched to any gene: 6. Germline CDR1 and CDR2: MNHGY and SVAAGI. The length of the CDR3 is 15 residues. CDR3 DNA: TGTGCCAGCAGGTCAGACAGGGAGTCTGGAAACACCATATATTTT. This gives the protein CASRSDRESGNTIYF.

The V and J genes are TRBV19 and TRBJ1-4, with D maybe TRBD1 (5 bases). Germline loops: CDR1 LNHDA, CDR2 SQIVND (reference sequence). V was trimmed by 9 bases and J by 8 bases, leaving 13 bases between them. The length of the CDR3 is 12 residues. The CDR3 DNA sequence: TGTGCCAGCAGAAGGGGTTTCGAAAAACTGTTTTTT. Translating it yields CASRRGFEKLFF.

The genes are TRBV5-1 and TRBJ1-4; D might be TRBD1 (6 bases). Germline values: CDR1 SGHRS, CDR2 YFSETQ. V dropped 8 bases and J dropped 4 bases, with 9 bases sitting between them. The CDR3 covers 12 residues. The CDR3 spells CASTDSNEKLFF. In nucleotides, the CDR3 is TGCGCCAGTACGGACAGTAATGAAAAACTGTTTTTT.

J is TRBJ2-3 and V is TRBV7-9, with TRBD2 as a possible D gene (5 bases). V lost 5 bases, J lost 0 bases, and 9 bases lay in between. Germline V gene sequence: CDR1 SEHNR, CDR2 FQNEAQ (reference sequence). This CDR3 region has 14 residues. CDR3: CASSPPGSTDTQYF. The CDR3 DNA follows: TGTGCCAGCAGCCCACCGGGGAGCACAGATACGCAGTATTTT.

This clone was seen only a few times. The rearrangement links TRBV15 to TRBJ1-2; D is perhaps TRBD1 (5 bases). CDR1 is LNHNV, CDR2 YYDKDF, per germline (reference sequence). The CDR3 has 15 residues. With 5 bases removed from V and 2 bases from J, the gap between germline ends came to 15 bases. This chain's CDR3 is CATSPELTANYGYTF. In DNA form, the CDR3 reads TGTGCCACCAGCCCCGAGTTGACAGCGAACTATGGCTACACCTTC.

This chain links TRBV27 with TRBJ2-5; D is uncertain. In germline, CDR1 is MNHEY, CDR2 SMNVEV (reference sequence). The length of the CDR3 is 11 residues. With 7 bases removed from V and 5 bases from J, the gap between germline ends came to 8 bases. In DNA, the CDR3 is TGTGCCAGCACCCTTGGGGAGACCCAGTACTTC. Translated: CASTLGETQYF.

Here the CDR3 DNA reads TGCGCCAGCAGCTTGGGGACAGGGGGCTCCCTTTCTGGGGCCAACGTCCTGACTTTC. Translating gives CASSLGTGGSLSGANVLTF. This chain links TRBV5-1 with TRBJ2-6; TRBD1 agrees at 11 bases. J lost 1 base, V lost 0 bases, and 6 bases had no gene match. The CDR3 consists of 19 residues. Germline values: CDR1 SGHRS, CDR2 YFSETQ. Filled out from reference TRBV5-1 and TRBJ2-6, the complete variable domain reads KAGVTQTPRYLIKTRGQQVTLSCSPISGHRSVSWYQQTPGQGLQFLFEYFSETQRNKGNFPGRFSGRQFSNSRSEMNVSTLELGDSALYLCASSLGTGGSLSGANVLTFGAGSRLTVL.

The sample holds many counts of this clone. This rearrangement joins TRBV2 to TRBJ2-7, with a weak D call TRBD1 (5 bases). Germline CDR1 and CDR2: SNHLY and FYNNEI. The CDR3 sequence is 13 residues long. V shed 5 bases and J shed 1 base, with 9 bases lying between them. As DNA, the CDR3 is TGTGCCAGCAGTCGGCAGGGATCCTACGAGCAGTACTTC. Its protein product is CASSRQGSYEQYF.

This rearrangement joins TRBV6-5 to TRBJ2-6, with D possibly matching TRBD1 (6 bases). CDR3 length: 14 residues. V was clipped by 9 bases and J by 0 bases, with 9 bases between them. Germline V gives CDR1 MNHEY, CDR2 SVGAGI. The CDR3 DNA sequence: TGTGCCAGTCAGGGGTTCTCTGGGGCCAACGTCCTGACTTTC. It codes for CASQGFSGANVLTF.